This T cell receptor beta chain originates from a study of response to subunit inactivated influenza vaccine. General observations from the study: The authors put forward the suggestion that each seasonal influenza vaccination may bring in only a limited number of new T cells.

Between the trimmed V and J ends, which lost 5 bases and 7 bases, there was a span of 18 bases. The germline CDR1 and CDR2 sequences are SEHNR and FQNEAQ (reference sequence). The CDR3 sequence is 16 residues long. TCRdb passed the RT-PCR reads through MiXCR, listing each CDR3 protein once. The table shows about 700,000 distinct CDR3 sequences, with 15% to 19% occurring only once. Concerning this clonotype: No antigen is known for it.

The material sequenced was PBMCs from blood, taken about 13 days after vaccination. This clonotype was obtained from a man over 45 who received an inactivated influenza vaccine. The chain joins TRBV7-9 to TRBJ1-6; possibly TRBD1 for D (5 bases). CDR3 loop: CASSLKAGEGNSPLHF. Here the CDR3 DNA reads TGTGCCAGCAGCCTAAAGGCCGGGGAGGGGAATTCACCCCTCCACTTT.